This T cell receptor (beta chain) was recorded in a study of Ad26.COV2.S vaccination and SARS-CoV-2 variants. On the study more broadly: Participants got Ad26.COV2.S intramuscularly, once or twice 56 days apart.

As for treatment: about 20 received Ad26.COV2.S at low or high dose, single or two shots; about 5 received placebo; per-sample allocation not given. Sampling occurred on day 63 after the first vaccine or placebo injection. Germline V gene sequence: CDR1 SGHTA, CDR2 FQGNSA. Losses at the gene ends were 0 bases for V and 6 bases for J; bases not matched to a gene: 3. The CDR3 is 14 amino acids. The data were produced by immunoSEQ multiplex PCR, yet TCRdb's version contains in-frame clones alone and is incomplete. Here the sample spans a few hundred thousand clones, about 89% being singletons. Findings and limits, study-wide: People who got the vaccine had more spike-specific TCR breadth than people who got placebo.

In the case of this clone: What it binds is not known.

This clonotype was sampled from a person between 18 and 65 years old who received the Ad26.COV2.S COVID-19 vaccine or a placebo. The rearrangement joins TRBV7-2 to TRBJ2-5; TRBD1 aligns across 8 bases. Sample: peripheral blood, taken in a trial of Ad26.COV2.S vaccine versus placebo. In DNA form, the CDR3 reads TGTGCCAGCAGCTTAGCGGGCAGGGGGCAGACCCAGTACTTC. It encodes CASSLAGRGQTQYF.